The 14 T cell receptor beta chains in this list originate from one sample, sequenced in a study of beta chain features in type 1 diabetes. Study-level results: There was a moderate but significant shortening of TCRB CDR3s in all four CD4+ subsets of Type 1 diabetes patients.

No antigen has been assigned to these receptors. Expressed TCRB transcripts were sequenced because the isolated RNA had all been reverse transcribed beforehand. TCRdb keeps only in-frame clones here, not all; method: immunoSEQ multiplex PCR. The repertoire has more than 550,000 clones, more than 12% of them found once; the top ten carry just under 0.04%. Sample: naive CD4+ T cells from blood. These TCRs come from a man in his late teens or twenties with type 1 diabetes.

This clone was seen more than once but under ten times. V and J are TRBV4-1 and TRBJ2-1, with TRBD2 matching over 8 bases. Losses at the gene ends were 3 bases for V and 0 bases for J; bases not matched to a gene: 7. The CDR3 covers 17 residues. CDR1 and CDR2 (germline): MGHRA, YSYEKL. CDR3 coding DNA: TGCGCCAGCAGCCACTCAAGCGGGAGTCTCTCCTACAATGAGCAGTTCTTC. Its translation: CASSHSSGSLSYNEQFF.

The chain recombines TRBV10-3 with TRBJ1-2, with 7 bases identical to TRBD1. This CDR3 region has 15 residues. Germline values: CDR1 ENHRY, CDR2 SYGVKD. V lost 5 bases and J lost 2; bases outside the gene matches: 8. CDR3 DNA: TGTGCCATCAGTCCTTTACAGGGGACCAACTATGGCTACACCTTC. It specifies CAISPLQGTNYGYTF.

The J gene is TRBJ1-4, the V gene TRBV30; D is perhaps TRBD1 (6 bases). CDR1 is GTSNPN, CDR2 SVGIG, per germline (reference sequence). V lost 1 base and J 6 bases, leaving 9 bases between the germline ends. This CDR3 contains 13 residues. This CDR3 is CAWSENRDEKLFF. The CDR3 DNA follows: TGTGCCTGGAGTGAGAACAGGGATGAAAAACTGTTTTTT.

The chain couples TRBV7-9 to TRBJ1-2; tentative D call: TRBD1 (6 bases). Looked up from germline, CDR1 is SEHNR and CDR2 is FQNEAQ (reference sequence). The CDR3 has 13 amino acids. Trimming removed 4 bases from V and 4 bases from J, with 10 bases in between. This chain's CDR3 is CASSWTVGYGYTF. The CDR3 nucleotides read TGTGCCAGCAGCTGGACAGTAGGCTATGGCTACACCTTC.

The chain joins TRBV14 to TRBJ1-1; TRBD1 agrees at 9 bases. V lost 2 bases and J lost 10; bases outside the gene matches: 17. The CDR3 is 17 residues long. CDR1 and CDR2 from the germline V gene are SGHDN and FVKESK. In DNA, the CDR3 is TGTGCCAGCAGCCAACTCCAACAGGGGGCGATTCAGCGCGGAGCTTTCTTT. This gives the protein CASSQLQQGAIQRGAFF.

This clone showed up just a few times. The CDR3 here is CASSLVQGKGEQYF. CDR3 nucleotide sequence: TGTGCCAGCAGCTTAGTACAGGGTAAAGGGGAGCAGTACTTC. The chain links TRBV11-2 to TRBJ2-7, with a tentative D call TRBD1 (6 bases). The CDR3 runs to 14 residues. Deletions cut 1 base from V and 7 bases from J, with 14 bases between. The V gene's germline CDR1 is SGHAT and CDR2 FQNNGV. Variable domain in full (rest from reference TRBV11-2 and TRBJ2-7): EAGVAQSPRYKIIEKRQSVAFWCNPISGHATLYWYQQILGQGPKLLIQFQNNGVVDDSQLPKDRFSAERLKGVDSTLKIQPAKLEDSAVYLCASSLVQGKGEQYFGPGTRLTVT.

The chain is built from TRBV28 and TRBJ1-5; D is possibly TRBD1 (6 bases). V was trimmed by 1 base and J by 4 bases, leaving 14 bases between them. Germline loops: CDR1 MDHEN, CDR2 SYDVKM. The CDR3 runs 16 residues. DNA for the CDR3: TGTGCCAGCAGTTTATCGACCGGGACAAGAAATCAGCCCCAGCATTTT. Its protein is CASSLSTGTRNQPQHF.

J is TRBJ2-3 and V is TRBV29-1, with D possibly being TRBD1 (6 bases). Trimming shortened V by 7 bases and J by 2 bases, and 16 bases separated the two germline ends. From germline, CDR1 is SQVTM and CDR2 ANQGSEA. CDR3 length: 14 amino acids. DNA of the CDR3: TGCAGCGGTCGGACAGTAAATCTCACAGATACGCAGTATTTT. Amino acid sequence: CSGRTVNLTDTQYF.

A few counts support this clone. The gene calls are TRBV5-1 and TRBJ2-6; D possibly corresponds to TRBD1 (5 bases). The CDR3 spans 16 residues. V gave up 3 bases and J gave up 0 bases, with 10 bases separating them. The germline V gene has CDR1 SGHRS and CDR2 YFSETQ. CDR3 region: CASSSRQPSGANVLTF. The CDR3 nucleotides read TGCGCCAGCAGCTCGCGACAGCCCTCTGGGGCCAACGTCCTGACTTTC. The variable domain in full, with the rest retrieved from reference TRBV5-1 and TRBJ2-6, is KAGVTQTPRYLIKTRGQQVTLSCSPISGHRSVSWYQQTPGQGLQFLFEYFSETQRNKGNFPGRFSGRQFSNSRSEMNVSTLELGDSALYLCASSSRQPSGANVLTFGAGSRLTVL.

This clone showed up just a few times. V and J are TRBV5-6 and TRBJ2-6; D is possibly TRBD2 (5 bases). From germline, CDR1 is SGHDT and CDR2 YYEEEE. The CDR3 is 15 residues long. V was trimmed by 2 bases and J by 0 bases, leaving 6 bases between them. This chain's CDR3 is CASSLRGSGANVLTF. CDR3 coding DNA: TGTGCCAGCAGCTTACGGGGCTCTGGGGCCAACGTCCTGACTTTC.

In its sample, this clone was seen a few times. CDR3 in DNA: TGCGCCAGCAGCCCAGACACTCGGGAGACCCAGTACTTC. Translating gives CASSPDTRETQYF. J is TRBJ2-5 and V is TRBV4-3; the D is unclear. Germline V lookup: CDR1 LGHNA, CDR2 YSLEER. The CDR3 covers 13 residues. Trimming stripped 4 bases from V and 5 bases from J, with 11 bases between.

This clone was detected only a few times. The V gene is TRBV5-1, the J gene TRBJ2-5, with 7 nucleotides matching TRBD2. V was pared by 0 bases and J by 0 bases, with 5 bases of the junction left unmatched. Germline V gene sequence: CDR1 SGHRS, CDR2 YFSETQ. This CDR3 comprises 16 residues. The CDR3 region is CASSLGLARYQETQYF. CDR3 nucleotide sequence: TGCGCCAGCAGCTTGGGACTAGCTCGGTACCAAGAGACCCAGTACTTC.

This clone was detected only a few times. V gene TRBV2 combines with J gene TRBJ2-7; D ambiguous. V dropped 2 bases and J dropped 4 bases, with 15 bases sitting between them. Germline CDR1 SNHLY, CDR2 FYNNEI. CDR3 length equals 15 residues. As DNA, the CDR3 is TGTGCCAGCAGTGAAACCGTCCGGGTAGGGTACGAGCAGTACTTC. It specifies CASSETVRVGYEQYF.

This clone turned up a few times. The chain combines TRBV6-6 with TRBJ2-7; D remains ambiguous. CDR3 length equals 14 residues. V lost 2 bases and J 4 bases, leaving 12 bases between the germline ends. Looked up from germline, CDR1 is MNHNY and CDR2 is SVGAGI (reference sequence). The CDR3 coding sequence is TGTGCCAGCAGTTACGGTTTCTCCGTTTACGAGCAGTACTTC. It encodes CASSYGFSVYEQYF.